Detailed here is one T cell receptor (beta chain). This receptor's antigen is unknown. No much larger clone exists at a distance of one base, and base qualities are not known. The trial excluded patients who had a history of autoimmune disease or were on systemic immunosuppression. Peripheral blood for TCR sequencing was collected from all dose cohorts at baseline, on cycle 4 day 1, and on cycle 7 day 1. The samples were drawn from a first-in-human, open-label, multicenter phase I dose-escalation trial of ivuxolimab. Adults with locally advanced or metastatic melanoma, renal cell carcinoma, hepatocellular carcinoma or head and neck squamous cell carcinoma were enrolled in the trial. Before TCR sequencing, CD4+ and CD8+ T cells were separately sorted from peripheral blood. The entry originates in a study of OX40 agonist ivuxolimab in advanced cancers. Broadly, across the study: Ivuxolimab was an agonistic, fully human IgG2 monoclonal antibody directed against OX40 (CD134), a costimulatory receptor. Intravenous ivuxolimab was administered to patients every 2 weeks at six dose levels: 0.01, 0.1, 0.3, 1.5, 3 and 10 mg/kg. Among the approximately 50 dose-escalation patients, some 20 had hepatocellular carcinoma, about 15 melanoma, 9 renal cell carcinoma and 9 head and neck cancer. In the dose-escalation cohort, 82.7% of patients were male, and the mean age was approximately 60 years, with a range of roughly 20 to 80. Prior anti-PD-1, anti-PD-L1 or anti-CTLA-4 therapy was permitted, and checkpoint inhibitors had been received by around 39% of dose-escalation patients. Partial responses were achieved by three dose-escalation patients, of whom one had hepatocellular carcinoma and two had cutaneous melanoma. The purpose of peripheral TCRbeta sequencing was to test whether ivuxolimab changed TCR sequence diversity and led to clonal T-cell expansion. The paper reports the monotherapy dose-escalation portion (N = 52 patients) of the phase I ivuxolimab trial.

CDR1 and CDR2 are drawn from the germline V gene: SGHRS, YFSETQ. From V the trimming removes 0 bases and from J it removes 3 bases, while the gene matches leave 7 bases of the junction unaccounted for. The CDR3 runs 16 residues from the cysteine to the phenylalanine. The sequence is cut down to CDR3 DNA, 48 bases in frame from base 1. Broader findings and caveats from the paper: After ivuxolimab, expanded clones were on average more numerous among CD8+ T cells than among CD4+ T cells. At doses of 0.1 to 3.0 mg/kg, clonal expansion of both CD4+ and CD8+ blood T cells was observed from baseline to week 6. In the 0.1-3.0 mg/kg groups, partial responders had among the lowest normalized peripheral clonal expansion, particularly in CD8+ T cells. Antigen specificity was not determined for the clonally expanded peripheral T cells. Low levels of normalized T-cell clonal expansion were also shown by some nonresponding patients.

Genomic DNA was isolated from the sorted cells so that the TCRbeta CDR3 region could be sequenced. TCRbeta CDR3 regions were sequenced using the immunoSEQ Assay. TCRdb took this table from immuneACCESS and kept in-frame rearrangements with V and J called. Such tables lack part of the clones; where checked against another copy, unresolved V genes explain under half of the gap, and the rest is unexplained. The sample profile shows about 42,000 clones; roughly nine tenths of them were found once. The top ten clonotypes cover under 5.5% of the sample. The chain is assembled from TRBV5-1 and TRBJ2-7; 9 bases in the middle match TRBD1. The sequence derives from an adult with an advanced solid tumor such as melanoma, head and neck, liver or kidney cancer. The sequencing here drew on CD4+ or CD8+ T cells sorted from blood, taken in a trial of the OX40 agonist ivuxolimab. The bases read TGCGCCAGCAGCTTGGGGCCGGGACAGGGACTCTACGAGCAGTACTTC. This encodes CASSLGPGQGLYEQYF.